What follows is one T cell receptor beta chain and its context. Antigen unknown. The sample originates from a study of blood T cells in healthy people across ages. A second PCR of about 6 to 12 cycles used a sample-barcoded 5' primer and a J-beta primer mix. MiXCR was run by TCRdb on the 5' RACE reads, yielding one entry per CDR3 protein. The repertoire has roughly 500,000 distinct CDR3 sequences, 20% to 30% of them found once; the top ten carry just over 8.5%. Study-wide points: Strong correlation existed between TCR beta diversity and naive T cell percentage. Per-million-T-cell TCR beta diversity fell roughly linearly with age.

Per the germline V gene, CDR1 is LGHDT and CDR2 is YNNKEL (reference sequence). The CDR3 runs to 12 residues. V was trimmed by 3 bases and J by 11 bases, leaving 13 bases between them. The same sample was also studied in work on T cells of mothers and their children. From that study: Three mothers and their six children, all healthy Caucasians, donated.

The chain couples TRBV3-1 to TRBJ2-5; D uncertain. This clonotype was obtained from a boy younger than 18 in good health. The sample taken for sequencing was blood. This chain's CDR3 is CASSHSGIEQYF. Here the CDR3 DNA reads TGTGCCAGCAGCCATAGTGGGATTGAGCAGTACTTC.